This T cell receptor (beta chain) was documented in a study of neurological immune-mediated disorders. General observations from the study: No sharing of CDR3 amino acid sequences was observed among expanded clones across subjects, suggesting private repertoires in all groups.

On this clonotype: Its antigen remains unidentified.

The unsorted libraries were generated from a total of 2 million PBMCs, which had been stored in RNAlater at -80 C. TCRdb called the 5' RACE reads again in MiXCR, with one record for every CDR3 protein. In the table there are about 21,000 distinct CDR3 sequences, about 15% of which are singletons. This receptor was taken from a female donor with HTLV-1-associated myelopathy (HAM/TSP). The sample comprised PBMCs.

CDR3 sequence reads: CASSLEETQYF. CDR3 nucleotides: TGCGCCAGCAGCTTGGAAGAGACCCAGTACTTC. The chain uses TRBV5-1 and TRBJ2-5; D gene uncertain. The CDR3 consists of 11 residues. CDR1 SGHRS and CDR2 YFSETQ come from the germline V gene. The germline V and J ends were trimmed by 0 bases and 3 bases, with 0 bases remaining between them.